These 21 T cell receptor beta chains share one sample of origin, sequenced in a study of T cell responses to AZD1222 COVID-19 vaccine. Here immunoSEQ multiplex PCR was the method, and the copy in TCRdb shows in-frame clones only, minus some. This sample has 110,000 to 150,000 clones; roughly 93% occur once, and the top ten carry about 5.1%. The starting material was peripheral blood, obtained on day 0 of AZD1222 vaccination. The receptors shown here come from an adult in good health.

The chain couples TRBV7-2 to TRBJ2-7; 9 nucleotides agree with TRBD1. V lost 4 bases to trimming and J lost 2 bases; unmatched junction nucleotides: 0. The germline CDR1 and CDR2 sequences are SGHTA and FQGNSA. The length of the CDR3 is 13 residues. DNA for the CDR3: TGTGCCAGCAGCTGGACAGGGGCCTACGAGCAGTACTTC. It yields the protein CASSWTGAYEQYF.

The chain employs TRBV12-3 or TRBV12-4 and TRBJ2-1; D call uncertain. Trimming removed 6 bases from V and 5 bases from J, with 11 bases in between. The CDR3 runs to 13 residues. CDR3 sequence (DNA): TGTGCCAGCAGCCCCACTGCGAACAATGAGCAGTTCTTC. It specifies CASSPTANNEQFF.

The chain has TRBV6-5 and TRBJ2-1, with TRBD2 matching over 12 bases. Unmatched junction bases numbered 2, after V lost 7 bases and J lost 7 bases. This CDR3 has 13 residues. Looked up from germline, CDR1 is MNHEY and CDR2 is SVGAGI. DNA for the CDR3: TGTGCCAGCACTCTAGCGGGAGGGAATGAGCAGTTCTTC. Residues: CASTLAGGNEQFF.

V is TRBV2 and J is TRBJ1-5; 9 positions agree with TRBD1. The V gene's germline CDR1 is SNHLY and CDR2 FYNNEI. J lost 6 bases, V lost 4 bases, and 7 bases had no gene match. This CDR3 is 15 amino acids long. The CDR3 protein is CASSVQGTGFQPQHF. The CDR3 DNA sequence: TGTGCCAGCAGTGTACAAGGGACAGGGTTTCAGCCCCAGCATTTT.

This clone was detected only once. The V call is TRBV28, the J call TRBJ2-2; D not resolved. V was clipped by 3 bases and J by 2 bases, with 19 bases between them. The CDR3 consists of 18 residues. Germline CDR1 MDHEN, CDR2 SYDVKM. The DNA for the CDR3 is TGTGCCAGCAGTTTCCGTCTAGGGTTAGAAAAAAACACCGGGGAGCTGTTTTTT. As protein: CASSFRLGLEKNTGELFF.

The chain uses TRBV30 and TRBJ2-7; D may be TRBD1 (5 bases). V shed 3 bases and J shed 6 bases, with 9 bases lying between them. Germline loops: CDR1 GTSNPN, CDR2 SVGIG (reference sequence). The CDR3 covers 11 residues. CDR3 sequence reads: CAWRSGLEQYF. The CDR3 coding sequence is TGTGCCTGGAGGTCAGGGCTCGAGCAGTACTTC. Variable domain in full (rest from reference TRBV30 and TRBJ2-7): SQTIHQWPATLVQPVGSPLSLECTVEGTSNPNLYWYRQAAGRGLQLLFYSVGIGQISSEVPQNLSASRPQDRQFILSSKKLLLSDSGFYLCAWRSGLEQYFGPGTRLTVT.

The chain joins TRBV5-6 to TRBJ2-7; 8 bases align to TRBD1. Germline V gives CDR1 SGHDT, CDR2 YYEEEE. The CDR3 length is 16 residues. Unmatched junction bases numbered 9, after V lost 3 bases and J lost 1 base. The CDR3 region has the DNA TGTGCCAGCAGCTCTGACACCGGGACAGGTTCCTACGAGCAGTACTTC. The encoded protein is CASSSDTGTGSYEQYF.

This chain links TRBV6-6 with TRBJ2-5; 7 positions agree with TRBD2. With 2 bases clipped from V and 2 bases from J, the junction kept 2 bases outside the gene matches. The CDR3 is 14 amino acids. Germline CDR1 MNHNY, CDR2 SVGAGI (reference sequence). In nucleotides, the CDR3 is TGTGCCAGCAGTTACCGGACTAGTCAAGAGACCCAGTACTTC. Its protein is CASSYRTSQETQYF.

This chain connects TRBV11-2 to TRBJ2-7; D is possibly TRBD2 (5 bases). The V gene lost 5 bases and the J gene lost 2 bases, with 10 bases spanning the gap. Per the germline V gene, CDR1 is SGHAT and CDR2 is FQNNGV. The CDR3 contains 13 residues. For the CDR3, the DNA is TGTGCCAGCAGCACGACTACAGCCTACGAGCAGTACTTC. It yields the protein CASSTTTAYEQYF.

The chain has TRBV5-1 and TRBJ2-1; a weak D match, TRBD2 (7 bases). The CDR3 contains 13 residues. Per germline, CDR1 SGHRS and CDR2 YFSETQ. Trimming shortened V by 7 bases and J by 9 bases, and 17 bases separated the two germline ends. Here the CDR3 reads CASSQTGGGEQFF. The CDR3 DNA sequence: TGCGCCAGCTCCCAAACGGGGGGCGGTGAGCAGTTCTTC.

This clone was seen just once. CDR3 nucleotides: TGTGCCAGTAGGGACAGGGTAACGTGGGACTATGGCTACACCTTC. This encodes CASRDRVTWDYGYTF. The chain couples TRBV6-5 to TRBJ1-2; TRBD1 agrees at 9 bases. The CDR3 runs 15 residues. The V gene end was trimmed by 9 bases and the J gene end by 3 bases; junction bases not matched to a gene: 11. Germline CDR1 reads MNHEY; CDR2 reads SVGAGI.

The J gene is TRBJ1-1, the V gene TRBV6-1, with D unresolved. Trimming stripped 1 base from V and 1 base from J, with 13 bases between. In germline, CDR1 is MNHNS, CDR2 SASEGT. The CDR3 spans 16 residues. This CDR3 reads CASSEGRAGKNTEAFF. The CDR3 DNA is TGTGCCAGCAGTGAAGGTCGGGCAGGAAAGAACACTGAAGCTTTCTTT.

The CDR3 loop reads CASSANREETQYF. The CDR3 DNA follows: TGTGCCAGCAGTGCGAACAGAGAAGAGACCCAGTACTTC. The gene calls are TRBV2 and TRBJ2-5; D unresolved. V was clipped by 4 bases and J by 3 bases, with 9 bases between them. This CDR3 region has 13 residues. Looked up from germline, CDR1 is SNHLY and CDR2 is FYNNEI.

The chain is built from TRBV2 and TRBJ2-5, with no clear D. The CDR3 length is 13 residues. Germline-derived CDR1 and CDR2 are SNHLY and FYNNEI. V was clipped by 5 bases and J by 5 bases, with 12 bases between them. DNA of the CDR3: TGTGCCAGCAGTCTCGGGCCGTTCGAGACCCAGTACTTC. Translation: CASSLGPFETQYF.

This chain links TRBV29-1 with TRBJ1-2; no reliable D call. From germline, CDR1 is SQVTM and CDR2 ANQGSEA. Trimming removed 4 bases at V and 5 bases at J, with 14 bases between. CDR3 length: 13 amino acids. In DNA, the CDR3 is TGCAGCGTTGCGGCAAGCGCGGGATATGGCTACACCTTC. Translated: CSVAASAGYGYTF. Full variable domain (outside the CDR3, taken from reference TRBV29-1 and TRBJ1-2): SAVISQKPSRDICQRGTSLTIQCQVDSQVTMMFWYRQQPGQSLTLIATANQGSEATYESGFVIDKFPISRPNLTFSTLTVSNMSPEDSSIYLCSVAASAGYGYTFGSGTRLTVV.

This clone was found once. The V and J genes are TRBV18 and TRBJ1-1; TRBD1 agrees at 8 bases. The CDR3 is 14 residues long. The V and J ends lost 2 bases and 5 bases, in that order; junction bases with no gene match: 4. Germline CDR1 KGHSH, CDR2 LQKENI. CDR3 bases: TGTGCCAGCTCACCATACGACAGGGGTACTGAAGCTTTCTTT. It codes for CASSPYDRGTEAFF.

The chain uses TRBV5-1 and TRBJ1-2; 7 nucleotides agree with TRBD1. Germline trimming cut 1 base from V and 3 bases from J; bases unmatched to any gene: 3. CDR1 and CDR2 (germline): SGHRS, YFSETQ. The length of the CDR3 is 14 residues. The CDR3 loop reads CASSLNRGDYGYTF. In nucleotides, the CDR3 is TGCGCCAGCAGCTTGAACAGGGGCGACTATGGCTACACCTTC.

The V and J genes are TRBV7-9 and TRBJ2-1; 11 positions match TRBD2. Germline CDR1 is SEHNR and CDR2 is FQNEAQ (reference sequence). This CDR3 is 15 amino acids long. Trimming removed 2 bases from V and 6 bases from J; junction bases left unmatched: 3. CDR3 sequence reads: CASSLLAGGPNEQFF. The CDR3 DNA sequence: TGTGCCAGCAGCTTATTAGCGGGAGGGCCCAATGAGCAGTTCTTC.

The genes are TRBV30 and TRBJ2-3; possible D gene TRBD1, 5 bases. The length of the CDR3 is 16 residues. Trimming took 3 bases from V and 5 from J, leaving 21 bases between them. The V gene's germline CDR1 is GTSNPN and CDR2 SVGIG (reference sequence). The CDR3 is CAWRGSDTPKGDTQYF. The CDR3, as DNA: TGTGCCTGGAGGGGATCGGACACCCCGAAGGGAGATACGCAGTATTTT.

This rearrangement joins TRBV6-6 to TRBJ1-6, with a tentative D call TRBD1 (5 bases). Trimming removed 2 bases from V and 9 bases from J, with 11 bases in between. The CDR3 has 14 amino acids. The germline V gene has CDR1 MNHNY and CDR2 SVGAGI (reference sequence). The CDR3 protein is CASSYGLQGSPLHF. In DNA, the CDR3 is TGTGCCAGCAGTTACGGACTGCAGGGTTCACCCCTCCACTTT.

The chain has TRBV19 and TRBJ1-6, with TRBD1 as a possible D gene (6 bases). The CDR3 spans 14 residues. The V gene lost 8 bases and the J gene lost 5 bases, with 13 bases spanning the gap. CDR1 is LNHDA, CDR2 SQIVND, per germline (reference sequence). CDR3 bases: TGTGCCAGTGCCTCGGGGGCTGATAATTCACCCCTCCACTTT. It is translated as CASASGADNSPLHF.